The 10 T cell receptor beta chains below were found in one sample sequenced in a study of PD-1 blockade in classical Hodgkin lymphoma. Regarding time point: cycle 4 day 1 (C4D1), after five to seven weeks of nivolumab. In every patient, relapse followed autologous stem cell transplantation, while exposure to brentuximab vedotin differed. Libraries were prepared by immunoSEQ multiplex PCR; TCRdb keeps only in-frame clonotypes and omits some of them. The sample includes about 44,000 clones, roughly two thirds of them seen just once. This specimen consisted of peripheral blood mononuclear cells (PBMCs), obtained before the fourth cycle of nivolumab. All receptors derive from a human donor with classical Hodgkin lymphoma.

This clone appeared a few times. The rearrangement links TRBV29-1 to TRBJ2-3; D gene ambiguous. Germline CDR1 is SQVTM and CDR2 is ANQGSEA. The CDR3 is 11 amino acids. Trimming shortened V by 7 bases and J by 1 base, and 6 bases separated the two germline ends. The CDR3 DNA reads as TGCAGCGCCCGGGGCACAGATACGCAGTATTTT. Amino acid sequence: CSARGTDTQYF.

This chain connects TRBV4-3 to TRBJ1-2, with D tentatively TRBD1 (5 bases). Germline V gene data show CDR1 as LGHNA and CDR2 as YSLEER. The CDR3 is made up of 15 amino acids. The ends were cut back, 0 bases at V and 4 bases at J, with 12 bases in the middle. The CDR3 DNA is TGCGCCAGCAGCCAAGACGGGGGTAGGGTCTATGGCTACACCTTC. Encoded protein: CASSQDGGRVYGYTF.

This chain's CDR3 is CASTIRGYEQYF. The CDR3 nucleotides read TGTGCCAGCACCATACGCGGCTACGAGCAGTACTTC. The V and J genes are TRBV28 and TRBJ2-7; D is undetermined. This CDR3 comprises 12 residues. CDR1 is MDHEN and CDR2 is SYDVKM in the germline V gene. Between the trimmed V and J ends, which lost 7 bases and 3 bases, there was a span of 10 bases.

This clone appeared a few times. The chain joins TRBV15 to TRBJ2-5; either TRBD1 or TRBD2 may fit D (6 bases each). The CDR3 is 14 residues long. Germline CDR1 is LNHNV and CDR2 is YYDKDF (reference sequence). Trimming shortened V by 5 bases and J by 4 bases, and 14 bases separated the two germline ends. The CDR3: CATSVGGQGETQYF. The CDR3 nucleotides are TGTGCCACCAGCGTCGGGGGCCAGGGAGAGACCCAGTACTTC.

This chain links TRBV29-1 with TRBJ2-7; D not resolved. The CDR3 consists of 8 residues. Germline V gene sequence: CDR1 SQVTM, CDR2 ANQGSEA. Trimming cost V 6 bases and J 12 bases, with 9 bases left between them. CDR3 nucleotide sequence: TGCAGCGTATCCGACGGGTACTTC. Protein sequence: CSVSDGYF.

This clone has more than one count but fewer than ten. This rearrangement joins TRBV28 to TRBJ2-1; D is perhaps TRBD2 (6 bases). CDR3 length equals 14 residues. Trimming removed 3 bases from V and 1 base from J, with 7 bases in between. Germline V lookup: CDR1 MDHEN, CDR2 SYDVKM. The CDR3 nucleotides are TGTGCCAGCAGTTTGGAGGGTTCCTACAATGAGCAGTTCTTC. Encoded protein: CASSLEGSYNEQFF. The complete variable domain, with remaining parts taken from reference TRBV28 and TRBJ2-1, reads DVKVTQSSRYLVKRTGEKVFLECVQDMDHENMFWYRQDPGLGLRLIYFSYDVKMKEKGDIPEGYSVSREKKERFSLILESASTNQTSMYLCASSLEGSYNEQFFGPGTRLTVL.

V usage is TRBV19 and J usage is TRBJ2-7; TRBD1 matches 8 bases. V dropped 3 bases and J dropped 6; count of bases not matched to a gene: 7. Germline V gives CDR1 LNHDA, CDR2 SQIVND (reference sequence). The CDR3 spans 14 residues. The CDR3 here is CASSIRDRTGEQYF. The CDR3 coding sequence is TGTGCCAGTAGTATCCGGGACAGGACGGGCGAGCAGTACTTC.

V gene TRBV13 combines with J gene TRBJ2-7, with 8 bases identical to TRBD1. Germline lookup yields CDR1 PRHDT and CDR2 FYEKMQ (reference sequence). V trimming: 5 bases; J trimming: 4 bases; junction bases outside the gene matches: 10. The CDR3 is made up of 15 amino acids. The CDR3 sequence: CASSPRGRGQYEQYF. The DNA for the CDR3 is TGTGCCAGCAGCCCCCGAGGCAGGGGGCAGTACGAGCAGTACTTC.

This chain joins TRBV19 and TRBJ1-4, with 7 bases matching TRBD1. Per germline, CDR1 LNHDA and CDR2 SQIVND (reference sequence). This CDR3 has 16 residues. The junction had 5 bases not matched to a gene; V was cut back by 1 base and J by 3 bases. The CDR3 nucleotides are TGTGCCAGTAGTATAGGAGACGGGACAGCTAATGAAAAACTGTTTTTT. Translation: CASSIGDGTANEKLFF.

There are a few counts of this clone. V gene TRBV4-2 combines with J gene TRBJ1-5; D call uncertain. The germline gives CDR1 LGHNA, CDR2 YNFKEQ. The CDR3 is made up of 13 amino acids. Trimming pared 5 bases from V and 6 bases from J, leaving 11 bases between. This CDR3 reads CASSFDVAQPQHF. CDR3 nucleotide sequence: TGTGCCAGCAGCTTCGATGTTGCTCAGCCCCAGCATTTT.